The 18 T cell receptor beta chains below were found in one sample sequenced in a study of blood T cell repertoires in COVID-19. TCRdb's copy holds only in-frame clones and misses some; the assay was immunoSEQ multiplex PCR. The top ten hold approximately 4.8% of the sample, which has tens of thousands of clones, 88% seen once. The sequencing sample was made of peripheral blood. These TCRs come from a human donor in a cohort sampled during active COVID-19.

The chain employs TRBV29-1 and TRBJ2-5; 7 positions agree with TRBD1. This CDR3 is built from 13 residues. Looked up from germline, CDR1 is SQVTM and CDR2 is ANQGSEA. After removal of 6 bases from V and 5 bases from J, the junction contained 9 bases not matched to a gene. CDR3 DNA: TGCAGCGTCAGCCCCACAGGGGCTGAGACCCAGTACTTC. Protein sequence: CSVSPTGAETQYF.

The rearrangement uses TRBV9 and TRBJ2-1; 7 bases match TRBD2. The CDR3 sequence is 15 residues long. The V gene end was trimmed by 2 bases and the J gene end by 4 bases; junction bases not matched to a gene: 6. The germline V gene has CDR1 SGDLS and CDR2 YYNGEE. The CDR3 DNA follows: TGTGCCAGCAGCGTCTCGGGAGGCCTATACAATGAGCAGTTCTTC. Translating gives CASSVSGGLYNEQFF.

In DNA form, the CDR3 reads TGTGCCAGCAGTCTCAGGACTAAAGCCGCACAAAGCTCCTACAATGAGCAGTTCTTC. This sequence encodes CASSLRTKAAQSSYNEQFF. The chain has TRBV7-8 and TRBJ2-1; the D gene is possibly TRBD2 (6 bases). Per germline, CDR1 SGHVS and CDR2 FQNEAQ. The V gene lost 6 bases and the J gene lost 0 bases, with 24 bases spanning the gap. The CDR3 extends over 19 amino acids.

This chain links TRBV2 with TRBJ2-7; TRBD1 matches at 9 bases. CDR1 and CDR2 (germline): SNHLY, FYNNEI. The CDR3 runs to 15 residues. Germline trimming cut 6 bases from V and 2 bases from J; bases unmatched to any gene: 8. CDR3 DNA: TGTGCCAGCAGGCGGACAGGGGACAGTACCTACGAGCAGTACTTC. Its protein is CASRRTGDSTYEQYF.

CDR3 coding DNA: TGTGCCAGCAGCTTGAGGGAGGGGTATGAGCAGTTCTTC. As protein: CASSLREGYEQFF. The chain is built from TRBV11-3 and TRBJ2-1, with TRBD2 matching over 7 bases. The germline V gene has CDR1 SGHNT and CDR2 YENEEA. Germline trimming cut 3 bases from V and 8 bases from J; bases unmatched to any gene: 4. The CDR3 spans 13 residues.

The chain employs TRBV2 and TRBJ2-4; 8 positions agree with TRBD2. The CDR3 length is 15 residues. CDR1 SNHLY and CDR2 FYNNEI come from the germline V gene. J was trimmed by 8 bases and V by 2 bases; bases with no gene match: 8. The CDR3 coding sequence is TGTGCCAGCAGTGAACGGAGCGGGAGACACCACATTCAGTACTTC. It translates to CASSERSGRHHIQYF.

This chain connects TRBV18 to TRBJ2-7; 7 nucleotides line up with TRBD1. This CDR3 spans 14 amino acids. Germline-derived CDR1 and CDR2 are KGHSH and LQKENI. V lost 5 bases and J lost 4; bases outside the gene matches: 8. CDR3 bases: TGTGCCAGCTCATTCGGACAGGAGCTATACGAGCAGTACTTC. It codes for CASSFGQELYEQYF.

This clone was observed a handful of times. This sequence joins TRBV11-3 and TRBJ2-1; 11 nucleotides match TRBD2. This CDR3 comprises 15 residues. Trimming removed 5 bases from V and 1 base from J; junction bases left unmatched: 1. CDR1 SGHNT and CDR2 YENEEA come from the germline V gene. CDR3 nucleotides: TGTGCCAGCAGCCCTAGCGGGAGGTCCTACAATGAGCAGTTCTTC. It codes for CASSPSGRSYNEQFF.

The chain joins TRBV5-4 to TRBJ1-1; D possibly corresponds to TRBD1 (5 bases). This CDR3 has 16 amino acids. CDR1 is SGHNT, CDR2 YYREEE, per germline (reference sequence). Trimming took off 1 base at V and 0 bases at J, with 13 bases between the two ends. The CDR3 DNA sequence: TGTGCCAGCAGCTTGTCGGGGGTAGGGTTGAACACTGAAGCTTTCTTT. Amino acids: CASSLSGVGLNTEAFF.

This clone was counted a single time. This chain uses TRBV6-1 with TRBJ2-1; 10 bases line up with TRBD1. J was trimmed by 7 bases and V by 1 base; bases with no gene match: 4. This CDR3 spans 15 amino acids. Per germline, CDR1 MNHNS and CDR2 SASEGT. The CDR3 bases are TGTGCCAGCAGTGAAGGGACAGGGGGAGGTAATGAGCAGTTCTTC. Translating it yields CASSEGTGGGNEQFF.

The rearrangement uses TRBV5-4 and TRBJ1-2; TRBD1 matches at 12 bases. CDR3 size: 17 residues. Germline V gives CDR1 SGHNT, CDR2 YYREEE (reference sequence). After removal of 0 bases from V and 7 bases from J, the junction contained 10 bases not matched to a gene. The CDR3 sequence is CASSLAGQGARYFGYTF. DNA for the CDR3: TGTGCCAGCAGCTTGGCGGGACAGGGGGCCCGTTATTTTGGCTACACCTTC. Based on the CDR3 plus reference TRBV5-4 and TRBJ1-2, the full variable domain is ETGVTQSPTHLIKTRGQQVTLRCSSQSGHNTVSWYQQALGQGPQFIFQYYREEENGRGNFPPRFSGLQFPNYSSELNVNALELDDSALYLCASSLAGQGARYFGYTFGSGTRLTVV.

This chain uses TRBV28 with TRBJ1-5; a weak D match, TRBD1 (5 bases). This CDR3 is built from 14 residues. The ends were cut back, 2 bases at V and 7 bases at J, with 12 bases in the middle. The germline V gene has CDR1 MDHEN and CDR2 SYDVKM. For the CDR3, the DNA is TGTGCCAGCAGTTTAGGGGGGGGTCGACAGCCCCAGCATTTT. Amino acid sequence: CASSLGGGRQPQHF.

This clone has a handful of counts. The chain employs TRBV9 and TRBJ2-7, with 7 bases aligning to TRBD2. Germline lookup yields CDR1 SGDLS and CDR2 YYNGEE. Trimming cost V 4 bases and J 2 bases; bases outside gene matches: 9. The CDR3 contains 15 residues. The chain's CDR3 is CASSPRVAGAYEQYF. In DNA, the CDR3 is TGTGCCAGCAGCCCCAGGGTAGCGGGCGCCTACGAGCAGTACTTC. Drawing the rest from reference TRBV9 and TRBJ2-7, the complete variable domain is DSGVTQTPKHLITATGQRVTLRCSPRSGDLSVYWYQQSLDQGLQFLIQYYNGEERAKGNILERFSAQQFPDLHSELNLSSLELGDSALYFCASSPRVAGAYEQYFGPGTRLTVT.

This clone was counted only a few times. V usage is TRBV10-3 and J usage is TRBJ1-5; TRBD1 aligns across 8 bases. The V gene's germline CDR1 is ENHRY and CDR2 SYGVKD. Trimming at V came to 3 bases and at J to 6 bases, leaving 4 bases not matched to a gene. This CDR3 is 14 amino acids long. CDR3 in amino acids: CAISEDRGSQPQHF. The CDR3, as DNA: TGTGCCATCAGTGAAGACAGGGGAAGTCAGCCCCAGCATTTT.

The chain is built from TRBV25-1 and TRBJ2-2, with D perhaps matching TRBD1 (6 bases). Looked up from germline, CDR1 is MGHDK and CDR2 is SYGVNS. CDR3 length equals 16 residues. The ends were cut back, 3 bases at V and 6 bases at J, with 17 bases in the middle. CDR3 protein: CASSDISGQKPGELFF. The CDR3 region has the DNA TGTGCCAGCAGTGATATATCCGGACAGAAGCCCGGGGAGCTGTTTTTT.

The J gene is TRBJ1-2, the V gene TRBV7-9; TRBD1 matches 9 bases. Germline-derived CDR1 and CDR2 are SEHNR and FQNEAQ (reference sequence). V shed 7 bases, J shed 4 bases, and the junction held 16 bases outside the gene matches. This CDR3 has 17 residues. The CDR3 DNA sequence: TGTGCCAGCAAACGTATAGAGGGACAGGGCGTCACCTATGGCTACACCTTC. Its protein is CASKRIEGQGVTYGYTF.

The V gene is TRBV28, the J gene TRBJ1-1, with 8 bases matching TRBD1. From germline, CDR1 is MDHEN and CDR2 SYDVKM. The V segment lost 5 bases and the J segment 4 bases; nucleotides outside the gene matches: 15. The CDR3 runs 17 residues. CDR3 region: CASSPRTGSAGGTEAFF. The CDR3 region has the DNA TGTGCCAGCAGTCCGAGGACAGGGAGTGCGGGTGGCACTGAAGCTTTCTTT.

This chain connects TRBV19 to TRBJ1-4, with no clear D. This CDR3 has 18 amino acids. Between the trimmed V and J ends, which lost 5 bases and 1 base, there was a span of 20 bases. The germline gives CDR1 LNHDA, CDR2 SQIVND (reference sequence). CDR3 nucleotides: TGTGCCAGTAGTGGCGGAGCTGCTCCCTACGGAACTAATGAAAAACTGTTTTTT. It translates to CASSGGAAPYGTNEKLFF. Full variable domain (remainder filled in from reference TRBV19 and TRBJ1-4): DGGITQSPKYLFRKEGQNVTLSCEQNLNHDAMYWYRQDPGQGLRLIYYSQIVNDFQKGDIAEGYSVSREKKESFPLTVTSAQKNPTAFYLCASSGGAAPYGTNEKLFFGSGTQLSVL.